This T cell receptor (beta chain) is drawn from a study of graft-versus-host responses after intestinal transplantation. Broader study findings: GvH clones surfaced in recipient marrow, some emerging earlier in ileum or blood.

Details on this clone: What it binds is unknown.

The data were produced by immunoSEQ multiplex PCR, yet TCRdb's version contains in-frame clones alone and is incomplete. This table holds 30,000 to 45,000 clones, 93% found once. The sequence came from a human donor who was the organ donor for an intestinal transplant. Material: unstimulated CD8+ T cells sorted from spleen or lymph node cells, obtained before transplant.

The chain's CDR3 is CASSLQGGTGELFF. DNA of the CDR3: TGTGCCAGCAGCCTACAGGGGGGTACCGGGGAGCTGTTTTTT. The chain recombines TRBV9 with TRBJ2-2, with 8 bases lining up with TRBD1. Trimming at V came to 4 bases and at J to 5 bases, leaving 4 bases not matched to a gene. The CDR3 runs to 14 residues. From germline, CDR1 is SGDLS and CDR2 YYNGEE.